This record covers a single TCR beta chain. The target antigen is unknown. Researchers ran the PCR with 60 Vbeta and 13 Jbeta primers. Only in-frame clones appear in the TCRdb table, and some are missing; sequencing was by immunoSEQ multiplex PCR. This sample has 55,000 to 70,000 clones, with roughly 85% found just once. Germline assignment: CDR1 MNHEY and CDR2 SVGAGI. Germline trimming cut 7 bases from V and 15 bases from J; bases unmatched to any gene: 8. The CDR3 runs to 12 residues. This record comes from a study of cytomegalovirus exposure and HLA in healthy donors. Study-wide findings and caveats: Cytomegalovirus-associated TCR beta chains were listed, numbering under 200. A later analysis showed HLA-associated TCR beta chains outstripping equally common others in clonal expansion. Because they were indistinguishable, some V segments, including TRBV6-2 and TRBV6-3, were excluded. Solely CMV serostatus was available to characterize immune exposure.

The gene calls are TRBV6-5 and TRBJ2-1, with 11 positions matching TRBD2. The source material was PBMCs. The receptor was isolated from a woman aged 25 to 39 in good health and CMV-seronegative. The CDR3 DNA sequence: TGTGCCAGCATTGAAACTAGCGGGAGTGTGTTCTTC. It yields the protein CASIETSGSVFF.